This T cell receptor beta chain was sequenced in a study of metastatic and nonmetastatic thyroid tumors. This clone turned up a few times. Other DNA sequences within the sample encode an identical CDR3. Using MiXCR, TCRdb reanalyzed the PCR reads. The sample includes around 20,000 clones, about 23% of them seen just once. The V gene end was trimmed by 6 bases and the J gene end by 3 bases; junction bases not matched to a gene: 6. The CDR3 is made up of 16 amino acids. Germline V lookup: CDR1 SGHAT, CDR2 FQDESV (reference sequence). Thyroid surgery had not been preceded by any treatment in any patient. The rearrangement links TRBV11-1 to TRBJ1-6; TRBD1 matches at 9 bases. The material sequenced was adjacent normal tissue. This receptor was obtained from a female donor with papillary thyroid cancer or a benign thyroid nodule (not recorded which). Some clones in this sample may be carry-over from other donors' samples. The CDR3 is CASSLGQGFYNSPLHF. For the CDR3, the DNA is TGTGCCAGCAGTCTCGGACAGGGGTTCTATAATTCACCCCTCCACTTT.